This TCR beta chain was sequenced in a study of cytotoxic CD8 clonotypes in ibrutinib-treated CLL. Study-level background: Investigators collected response samples after a median roughly 13 months of treatment, range 6 to 36.

V trimming: 3 bases; J trimming: 2 bases; junction bases outside the gene matches: 0. The germline V gene encodes CDR1 SGHTA and CDR2 FQGNSA. CDR3 length: 13 amino acids. The data were produced by immunoSEQ multiplex PCR, yet TCRdb's version contains in-frame clones alone and is incomplete. This sample has over 70,000 clones, with 86% found just once. The TCR sequence derives from a human donor with chronic lymphocytic leukemia. The sample consisted of PBMCs, taken before ibrutinib treatment. The chain is built from TRBV7-2 and TRBJ1-2; 7 bases line up with TRBD1. CDR3 nucleotides: TGTGCCAGCAGCTTGGGACAGAACTATGGCTACACCTTC. Its translation is CASSLGQNYGYTF. Using reference TRBV7-2 and TRBJ1-2 for the parts outside the CDR3, the full variable domain is GAGVSQSPSNKVTEKGKDVELRCDPISGHTALYWYRQSLGQGLEFLIYFQGNSAPDKSGLPSDRFSAERTGGSVSTLTIQRTQQEDSAVYLCASSLGQNYGYTFGSGTRLTVV.